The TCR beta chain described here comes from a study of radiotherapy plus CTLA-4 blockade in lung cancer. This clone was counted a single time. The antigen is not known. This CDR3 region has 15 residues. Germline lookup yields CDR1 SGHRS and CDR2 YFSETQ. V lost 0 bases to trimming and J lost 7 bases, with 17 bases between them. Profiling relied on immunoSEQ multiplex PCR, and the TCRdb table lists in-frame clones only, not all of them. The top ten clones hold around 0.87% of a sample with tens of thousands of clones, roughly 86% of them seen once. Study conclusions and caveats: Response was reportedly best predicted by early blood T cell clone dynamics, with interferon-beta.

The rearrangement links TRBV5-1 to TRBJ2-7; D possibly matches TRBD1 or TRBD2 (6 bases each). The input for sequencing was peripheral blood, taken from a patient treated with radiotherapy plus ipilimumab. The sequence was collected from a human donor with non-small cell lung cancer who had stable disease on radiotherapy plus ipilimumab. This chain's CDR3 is CASSLEGGRVTEQYF. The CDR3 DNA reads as TGCGCCAGCAGCTTGGAGGGGGGTCGGGTCACGGAGCAGTACTTC.